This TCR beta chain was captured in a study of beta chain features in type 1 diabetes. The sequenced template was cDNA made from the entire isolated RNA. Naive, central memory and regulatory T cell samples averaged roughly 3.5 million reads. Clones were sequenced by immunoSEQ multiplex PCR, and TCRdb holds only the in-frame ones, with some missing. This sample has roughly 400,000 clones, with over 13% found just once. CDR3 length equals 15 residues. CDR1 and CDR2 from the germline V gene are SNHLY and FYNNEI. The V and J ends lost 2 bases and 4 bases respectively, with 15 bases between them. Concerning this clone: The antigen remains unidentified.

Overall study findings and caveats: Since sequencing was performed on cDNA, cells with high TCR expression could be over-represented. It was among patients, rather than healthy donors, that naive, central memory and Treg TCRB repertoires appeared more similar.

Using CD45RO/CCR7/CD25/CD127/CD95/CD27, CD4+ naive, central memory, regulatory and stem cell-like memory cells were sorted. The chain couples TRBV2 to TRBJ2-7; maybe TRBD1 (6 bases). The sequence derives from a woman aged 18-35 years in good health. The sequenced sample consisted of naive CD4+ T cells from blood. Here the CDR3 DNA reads TGTGCCAGCAGTGAATCTGGAACAGGGCTATACGAGCAGTACTTC. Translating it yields CASSESGTGLYEQYF.